This entry lists 30 T cell receptor beta chains sequenced from one sample in a study of cytomegalovirus exposure and HLA in healthy donors. Amplification used 60 Vbeta primers and 13 Jbeta primers. The table came from immunoSEQ multiplex PCR; TCRdb's copy has only in-frame clones and leaves some out. In the table there are 65,000 to 95,000 clones, about 80% of which are singletons. Source material: PBMCs. The receptors come from a man in his fifties or sixties in good health and CMV-seronegative.

The rearrangement uses TRBV4-1 and TRBJ1-5; D is possibly TRBD1 (5 bases). The germline V gene encodes CDR1 MGHRA and CDR2 YSYEKL. V dropped 0 bases and J dropped 5 bases, with 17 bases sitting between them. The CDR3 covers 17 residues. The CDR3 region is CASSQDPPGNLYQPQHF. The DNA of the CDR3 is TGCGCCAGCAGCCAAGATCCTCCAGGGAATCTTTATCAGCCCCAGCATTTT.

The V and J genes are TRBV19 and TRBJ1-2; weak D call: TRBD1 (6 bases). The CDR3 runs to 17 residues. V was pared by 2 bases and J by 7 bases, with 23 bases between. Germline V CDR1 and CDR2: LNHDA, SQIVND (reference sequence). The CDR3 DNA reads TGTGCCAGTAGTATATCGGACAGTTCGACGACCCTGGGTGGCTACACCTTC. Encoded protein: CASSISDSSTTLGGYTF.

The CDR3 DNA reads TGTGCCAGTACTGGCAGGGTTGGCACTGAAGCTTTCTTT. Translated: CASTGRVGTEAFF. This sequence joins TRBV19 and TRBJ1-1, with D possibly TRBD1 on 5 matching bases. Germline loops: CDR1 LNHDA, CDR2 SQIVND (reference sequence). This CDR3 comprises 13 residues. V was clipped by 7 bases and J by 4 bases, with 13 bases between them.

The rearrangement links TRBV19 to TRBJ2-1, with TRBD2 matching 11 bases. Germline CDR1 LNHDA, CDR2 SQIVND (reference sequence). This CDR3 spans 15 amino acids. The V segment lost 4 bases and the J segment 6 bases; nucleotides outside the gene matches: 5. The CDR3 sequence: CASSTGTSGLNEQFF. DNA of the CDR3: TGTGCCAGTAGTACCGGGACTAGCGGCCTCAATGAGCAGTTCTTC.

The V gene is TRBV2, the J gene TRBJ1-5; D not resolved. Germline V gene data show CDR1 as SNHLY and CDR2 as FYNNEI. The CDR3 has 12 residues. V was pared by 6 bases and J by 4 bases, with 7 bases between. CDR3 region: CASRHLNQPQHF. The CDR3 nucleotides read TGTGCCAGCAGACATTTAAATCAGCCCCAGCATTTT. Drawing the rest from reference TRBV2 and TRBJ1-5, the complete variable domain is EPEVTQTPSHQVTQMGQEVILRCVPISNHLYFYWYRQILGQKVEFLVSFYNNEISEKSEIFDDQFSVERPDGSNFTLKIRSTKLEDSAMYFCASRHLNQPQHFGDGTRLSIL.

The rearrangement links TRBV5-8 to TRBJ2-1; 9 bases line up with TRBD2. The V segment lost 4 bases and the J segment 8 bases; nucleotides outside the gene matches: 13. The germline gives CDR1 SGHTS, CDR2 YDEGEE. CDR3 length: 16 residues. CDR3 bases: TGTGCCAGCAGCAGACGGCGGGGGGGCCATTGGGATGAGCAGTTCTTC. It encodes CASSRRRGGHWDEQFF.

The chain has TRBV6-1 and TRBJ2-7; possible D gene TRBD1, 6 bases. Germline assignment: CDR1 MNHNS and CDR2 SASEGT. The CDR3 contains 20 residues. The V and J ends lost 4 bases and 3 bases respectively, with 31 bases between them. CDR3 coding DNA: TGTGCCAGCAGTGCCGCGGTTATGATCCCGTCCTGGGGGCTCGGCTACGAGCAGTACTTC. Protein product: CASSAAVMIPSWGLGYEQYF.

A few counts support this clone. The rearrangement joins TRBV4-3 to TRBJ2-1, with 10 bases fitting TRBD1. There are 18 residues in the CDR3. Germline assignment: CDR1 LGHNA and CDR2 YSLEER. V shed 0 bases and J 2 bases; nucleotides not matched to a gene: 7. The CDR3 protein is CASSQEPLGQGAYNEQFF. The CDR3 bases are TGCGCCAGCAGCCAAGAGCCCCTTGGACAGGGGGCCTACAATGAGCAGTTCTTC.

The chain uses TRBV11-2 and TRBJ2-3; TRBD2 aligns across 7 bases. Germline loops: CDR1 SGHAT, CDR2 FQNNGV. V lost 2 bases to trimming and J lost 2 bases; unmatched junction nucleotides: 4. CDR3 length equals 15 residues. The DNA of the CDR3 is TGTGCCAGCAGCTTACCGGGGGGATACACAGATACGCAGTATTTT. The encoded protein is CASSLPGGYTDTQYF.

This clone appeared a few times. The genes are TRBV4-3 and TRBJ1-4, with D hard to call. CDR1 is LGHNA and CDR2 is YSLEER in the germline V gene. Trimming left V 0 bases short and J 8 bases short, with 16 bases between. The CDR3 is 16 amino acids. CDR3 residues: CASSQEWTGRREKLFF. CDR3 bases: TGCGCCAGCAGCCAAGAATGGACGGGGAGGAGAGAAAAACTGTTTTTT.

The CDR3 nucleotides are TGCGCCAGCAGCCCCTGGGACAGTGGAAACACCATATATTTT. Translated, it gives CASSPWDSGNTIYF. V and J are TRBV5-1 and TRBJ1-3; 7 bases agree with TRBD1. Trimming took 4 bases from V and 3 from J; bases not matched to a gene: 4. Germline values: CDR1 SGHRS, CDR2 YFSETQ. The CDR3 contains 14 residues.

The J gene is TRBJ2-2, the V gene TRBV15, with 11 bases that match TRBD1. The ends lost 8 bases at V and 4 bases at J; junction bases unmatched: 3. Germline CDR1 LNHNV, CDR2 YYDKDF (reference sequence). The CDR3 has 14 residues. The CDR3: CATWGTGGTGELFF. In nucleotides, the CDR3 is TGTGCCACCTGGGGGACAGGGGGCACCGGGGAGCTGTTTTTT.

This clone came up once. The chain employs TRBV6-6 and TRBJ2-2, with 8 bases lining up with TRBD2. Unmatched junction bases numbered 8, after V lost 5 bases and J lost 6 bases. CDR1 and CDR2 from the germline V gene are MNHNY and SVGAGI (reference sequence). The CDR3 runs to 15 residues. DNA of the CDR3: TGTGCCAGCAGTAGTAGCGGGGACGGCCCCGGGGAGCTGTTTTTT. Its translation is CASSSSGDGPGELFF.

The chain carries TRBV7-2 and TRBJ2-3; 12 bases fit TRBD2. V was clipped by 0 bases and J by 1 base; unmatched bases: 2. CDR1 and CDR2 (germline): SGHTA, FQGNSA. The CDR3 totals 17 residues. In DNA form, the CDR3 reads TGTGCCAGCAGCTTAGCAGGGACTAGCGGGCGCACAGATACGCAGTATTTT. It yields the protein CASSLAGTSGRTDTQYF. The whole variable domain, remainder taken from reference TRBV7-2 and TRBJ2-3, is GAGVSQSPSNKVTEKGKDVELRCDPISGHTALYWYRQSLGQGLEFLIYFQGNSAPDKSGLPSDRFSAERTGGSVSTLTIQRTQQEDSAVYLCASSLAGTSGRTDTQYFGPGTRLTVL.

The chain employs TRBV30 and TRBJ1-6, with D possibly TRBD1 on 5 matching bases. V was clipped by 1 base and J by 3 bases, with 10 bases between them. Germline V gives CDR1 GTSNPN, CDR2 SVGIG (reference sequence). This CDR3 contains 15 residues. The CDR3 is CAWSGRAFYNSPLHF. DNA for the CDR3: TGTGCCTGGAGTGGCAGGGCGTTCTATAATTCACCCCTCCACTTT.

The CDR3 sequence: CASSQEAEEGGELFF. DNA for the CDR3: TGTGCCAGCAGCCAAGAGGCGGAGGAGGGCGGGGAGCTGTTTTTT. The chain is built from TRBV4-2 and TRBJ2-2; the D gene is possibly TRBD2 (6 bases). The germline V gene encodes CDR1 LGHNA and CDR2 YNFKEQ. Trimming removed 0 bases at V and 7 bases at J, with 12 bases between. This CDR3 is built from 15 residues.

The J gene is TRBJ1-2, the V gene TRBV2, with D possibly TRBD1 on 6 matching bases. The CDR3 contains 13 residues. V lost 6 bases and J lost 4, with 12 bases in between. Germline V CDR1 and CDR2: SNHLY, FYNNEI. CDR3: CASRRQEIYGYTF. CDR3 bases: TGTGCCAGCAGGAGACAGGAAATCTATGGCTACACCTTC.

V is TRBV6-5 and J is TRBJ2-5; TRBD2 aligns across 7 bases. After removal of 0 bases from V and 6 bases from J, the junction contained 7 bases not matched to a gene. Germline-derived CDR1 and CDR2 are MNHEY and SVGAGI. This CDR3 has 15 amino acids. The CDR3 protein is CASSYSGGMKKTQYF. The DNA for the CDR3 is TGTGCCAGCAGTTACTCCGGGGGGATGAAGAAGACCCAGTACTTC.

This chain connects TRBV5-1 to TRBJ2-5; 8 nucleotides line up with TRBD2. Germline loops: CDR1 SGHRS, CDR2 YFSETQ. The ends lost 4 bases at V and 4 bases at J; junction bases unmatched: 6. The CDR3 is 14 residues long. As DNA, the CDR3 is TGCGCCAGCAGCGCATCCGGGACTAGAGAGACCCAGTACTTC. The encoded protein is CASSASGTRETQYF.

This rearrangement joins TRBV6-1 to TRBJ2-3; D remains ambiguous. This CDR3 is 12 amino acids long. Trimming stripped 10 bases from V and 0 bases from J, with 8 bases between. From germline, CDR1 is MNHNS and CDR2 SASEGT. CDR3 in amino acids: CANSPSTDTQYF. CDR3 bases: TGTGCCAACTCCCCTAGCACAGATACGCAGTATTTT.

On this clone: The sample has other DNA sequences that encode this CDR3 too. The V call is TRBV7-9, the J call TRBJ2-1, with no clear D. This CDR3 region has 12 residues. Trimming removed 5 bases at V and 9 bases at J, with 11 bases between. CDR1 and CDR2 (germline): SEHNR, FQNEAQ (reference sequence). The CDR3 is CASSPRPGEQFF. The DNA for the CDR3 is TGTGCCAGCAGCCCGCGGCCGGGTGAGCAGTTCTTC.

The rearrangement uses TRBV4-2 and TRBJ2-7; TRBD1 matches 7 bases. Germline V gene data show CDR1 as LGHNA and CDR2 as YNFKEQ. The CDR3 runs 14 residues. V was pared by 0 bases and J by 3 bases, with 2 bases of the junction left unmatched. In nucleotides, the CDR3 is TGTGCCAGCAGCCAAGATACAGGGGACTACGAGCAGTACTTC. Translated, it gives CASSQDTGDYEQYF.

This clone was detected once. The chain recombines TRBV20-1 with TRBJ1-2; the D is unclear. CDR3 length: 10 amino acids. The germline V gene has CDR1 DFQATT and CDR2 SNEGSKA (reference sequence). Trimming cost V 5 bases and J 8 bases, with 9 bases left between them. This chain's CDR3 is CSASGSGYTF. CDR3 sequence (DNA): TGCAGTGCTTCCGGTTCCGGCTACACCTTC.

As concerns this clone: Germline is not matched at one junction end, which may reflect a read error. V is TRBV7-9 and J is TRBJ1-1, with D possibly matching TRBD1 (5 bases). CDR3 length equals 12 residues. Germline V gene lookup returns CDR1 SEHNR and CDR2 FQNEAQ (reference sequence). CDR3 DNA sequence: TGTTCCAGCAGCTGGGGGGATGCTGAAGCTTTCTTT. Its protein is CSSSWGDAEAFF.

The sample holds one count of this clone. V gene TRBV5-1 combines with J gene TRBJ2-3; 11 bases map to TRBD2. The trim removed 0 bases at V and 3 bases at J, leaving 6 bases unmatched. Per the germline V gene, CDR1 is SGHRS and CDR2 is YFSETQ. The CDR3 loop spans 17 amino acids. CDR3 sequence reads: CASSLALAGDSTDTQYF. In nucleotides, the CDR3 is TGCGCCAGCAGCTTGGCACTAGCGGGGGATTCAACAGATACGCAGTATTTT.

The chain employs TRBV7-3 and TRBJ1-1; 8 nucleotides align to TRBD1. Germline CDR1 is SGHTA and CDR2 is FQGTGA. The CDR3 runs 14 residues. V dropped 6 bases and J dropped 1; count of bases not matched to a gene: 4. Written as DNA, the CDR3 is TGTGCCAGCAGTCACGACAGGGGGAACACTGAAGCTTTCTTT. Residues: CASSHDRGNTEAFF.

The V gene is TRBV6-1, the J gene TRBJ2-5; TRBD1 agrees at 8 bases. Per germline, CDR1 MNHNS and CDR2 SASEGT. V was clipped by 6 bases and J by 5 bases; unmatched bases: 8. The CDR3 is 14 residues long. Here the CDR3 reads CASSFRGQGETQYF. The CDR3 DNA reads as TGTGCCAGCAGCTTCAGGGGGCAGGGGGAGACCCAGTACTTC.

This chain joins TRBV28 and TRBJ2-5; the D is unclear. The CDR3 runs to 13 residues. Per the germline V gene, CDR1 is MDHEN and CDR2 is SYDVKM. V was trimmed by 8 bases and J by 5 bases, leaving 15 bases between them. This CDR3 reads CASHEMGKETQYF. CDR3 coding DNA: TGTGCCAGCCACGAGATGGGCAAGGAGACCCAGTACTTC.

The gene calls are TRBV29-1 and TRBJ2-5; 10 bases match TRBD1. Germline assignment: CDR1 SQVTM and CDR2 ANQGSEA. The CDR3 contains 13 residues. The J segment lost 4 bases and the V segment lost 8 bases, leaving 7 bases of the junction unmatched. CDR3 region: CSTRQGAGETQYF. The CDR3 nucleotides are TGCAGCACAAGACAGGGGGCAGGAGAGACCCAGTACTTC.

This clone was found a few times. The CDR3 here is CASSTGGGRGYTF. The CDR3 nucleotides read TGTGCCAGCAGCACAGGGGGCGGTAGGGGCTACACCTTC. The chain combines TRBV6-5 with TRBJ1-2; TRBD1 matches at 9 bases. This CDR3 has 13 residues. The germline V gene has CDR1 MNHEY and CDR2 SVGAGI. The V segment lost 6 bases and the J segment 8 bases; nucleotides outside the gene matches: 7.